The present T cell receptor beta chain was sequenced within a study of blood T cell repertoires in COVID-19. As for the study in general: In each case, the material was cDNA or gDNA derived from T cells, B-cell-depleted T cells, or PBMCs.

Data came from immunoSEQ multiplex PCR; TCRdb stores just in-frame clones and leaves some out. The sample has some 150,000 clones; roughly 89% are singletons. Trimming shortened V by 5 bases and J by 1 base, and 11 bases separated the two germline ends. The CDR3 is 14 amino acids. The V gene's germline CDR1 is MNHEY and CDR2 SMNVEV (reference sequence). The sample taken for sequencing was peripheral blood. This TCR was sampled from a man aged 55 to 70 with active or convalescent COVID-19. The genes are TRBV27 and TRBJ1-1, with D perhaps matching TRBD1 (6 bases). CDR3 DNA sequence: TGTGCCAGCAGTCCCGGACAGTGGAACACTGAAGCTTTCTTT. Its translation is CASSPGQWNTEAFF.